These T cell receptor beta chains were read from a single sample in a study of CD4 and CD8 cells across lung adenocarcinoma regions. TCRdb reprocessed the PCR reads with MiXCR, giving one entry per CDR3 protein. The sample holds over 10,000 distinct CDR3 sequences, 53% seen once. The sequenced material came from CD8+ T cells from the center of a lung tumor. The receptors here all came from a female donor with lung adenocarcinoma. The CD4 and CD8 labels of this study may be unreliable. The CDR3 runs from the conserved cysteine through the conserved F or W. The D gene is left open where the match is weak.

CDR3,D,J,V
CASSPRETNLYGYTF,NA,TRBJ1-2,TRBV6-1
CASSPRGQSATNIQYF,TRBD1,TRBJ2-4,TRBV6-1
CAGIGGRDTDTQYF,NA,NA,TRBV10-1
CSARDYSGTSGDYNEQFF,TRBD2,TRBJ2-1,TRBV20-1
CASSALGNQPQHF,NA,TRBJ1-5,TRBV12-3/TRBV12-4
CASRGRGETQYF,NA,TRBJ2-5,TRBV6-6
CASSFQYEQYF,NA,NA,TRBV11-3
CASSETGTGELFF,NA,TRBJ2-2,TRBV6-1
CASSRDRATDTQYF,NA,TRBJ2-3,TRBV6-2/TRBV6-3
CASTPGNTEAFF,NA,TRBJ1-1,TRBV25-1
CASSLQGLNEQFF,NA,TRBJ2-1,TRBV6-1
CASSESRDSIDTQYF,TRBD1,TRBJ2-3,TRBV6-1
CASSLRDRSYEQYF,TRBD1,NA,TRBV10-1
CASSEDRGYGYTF,TRBD1,TRBJ1-2,TRBV6-1
CASSLDKPTDTQYF,NA,TRBJ2-3,TRBV7-2
CASINGWPYAAPGTDTQYF,NA,TRBJ2-3,TRBV6-4
CAGSAGRGPETQYF,NA,TRBJ2-3,TRBV27
CASSPTSARTDTQYF,TRBD2,TRBJ2-3,TRBV6-1
CASSSLSGGRAYEQYF,TRBD2,NA,TRBV27
CASRTSGSNNEQFF,TRBD2,TRBJ2-1,TRBV6-1
CASSAGLRGPQQGFQYF,NA,TRBJ2-5,TRBV6-1
CASRVGAERETQYF,NA,NA,TRBV6-1
CASSYSRVLNEQFF,NA,TRBJ2-1,TRBV6-5
CASRRDYSTDTQYF,TRBD2,TRBJ2-3,TRBV6-4
CASSTSGVVSQYF,TRBD2,NA,TRBV27
CASSFGQGGVGGYTF,TRBD1,TRBJ1-2,TRBV6-4
CASSQGASGQETQYF,TRBD2,TRBJ2-5,TRBV14
CASSYSRGDGANVLTF,NA,TRBJ2-6,TRBV6-5
CASSETSGWETQYF,TRBD2,TRBJ2-5,TRBV7-6
CASSERGGGTDTQYF,NA,TRBJ2-3,TRBV25-1
CASSFSGGKGSEQYF,TRBD2,NA,TRBV12-3/TRBV12-4
CASSYGEGRGYTEAFF,NA,TRBJ1-1,TRBV6-5
CAIKSSTDTQYF,NA,TRBJ2-3,TRBV10-3
CASSAGDGVGGSPLHF,NA,TRBJ1-6,TRBV6-9
CASSLMGMGQGGNEQFF,TRBD1,TRBJ2-1,TRBV5-1
CASSEGDRSYEQYF,TRBD1,NA,TRBV6-1
CASSQDERADTQYF,NA,TRBJ2-3,TRBV4-2
CASSDTRASSYEQYF,NA,NA,TRBV6-1
CASTRVPGAFF,NA,TRBJ1-1,TRBV10-1
CASSVRGQRTTDMQYF,TRBD1,TRBJ2-3,TRBV6-1
CASSADRDVAEAFF,TRBD1,TRBJ1-1,TRBV6-1
CASSEGLGGSTDTQYF,NA,TRBJ2-3,TRBV10-1
CASRENRGPMNTEAFF,TRBD1,TRBJ1-1,TRBV6-1
CASSELAGGRSTSMFYEQYF,TRBD2,NA,TRBV6-1
CASTSGANEQFF,TRBD2,TRBJ2-1,TRBV3-1
CASSEGTGVNEQYF,TRBD1,TRBJ2-4,TRBV6-1